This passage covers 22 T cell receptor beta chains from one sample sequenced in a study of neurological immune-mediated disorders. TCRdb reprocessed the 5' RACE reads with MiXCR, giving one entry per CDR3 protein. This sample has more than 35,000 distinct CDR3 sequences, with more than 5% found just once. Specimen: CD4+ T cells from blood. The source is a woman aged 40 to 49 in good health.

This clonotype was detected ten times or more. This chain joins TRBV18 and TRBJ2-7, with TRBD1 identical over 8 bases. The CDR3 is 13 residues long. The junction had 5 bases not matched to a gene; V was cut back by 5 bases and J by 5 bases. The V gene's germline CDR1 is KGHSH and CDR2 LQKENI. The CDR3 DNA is TGTGCCAGCTCAGACCAGGGGGCCCACGAGCAGTACTTC. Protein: CASSDQGAHEQYF.

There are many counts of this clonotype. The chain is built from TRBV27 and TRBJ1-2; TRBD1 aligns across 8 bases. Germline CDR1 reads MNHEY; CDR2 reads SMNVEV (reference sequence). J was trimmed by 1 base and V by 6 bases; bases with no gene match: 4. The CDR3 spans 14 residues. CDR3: CASSDRGFNYGYTF. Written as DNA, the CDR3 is TGTGCCAGCAGCGACAGGGGATTTAACTATGGCTACACCTTC.

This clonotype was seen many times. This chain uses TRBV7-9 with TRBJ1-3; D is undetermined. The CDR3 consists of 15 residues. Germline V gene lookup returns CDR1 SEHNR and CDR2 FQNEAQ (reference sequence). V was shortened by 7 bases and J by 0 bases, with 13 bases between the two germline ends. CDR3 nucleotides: TGTGCCAGCACCGACGACACATTCTCTGGAAACACCATATATTTT. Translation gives CASTDDTFSGNTIYF.

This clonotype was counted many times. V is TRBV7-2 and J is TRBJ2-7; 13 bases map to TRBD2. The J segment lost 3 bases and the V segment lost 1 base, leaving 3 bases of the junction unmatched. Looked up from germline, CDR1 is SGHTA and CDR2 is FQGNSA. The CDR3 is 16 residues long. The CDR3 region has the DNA TGTGCCAGCAGCTTAGTCAGGACTAGCGGGAGCTACGAGCAGTACTTC. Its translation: CASSLVRTSGSYEQYF. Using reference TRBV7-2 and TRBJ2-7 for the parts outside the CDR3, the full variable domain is GAGVSQSPSNKVTEKGKDVELRCDPISGHTALYWYRQSLGQGLEFLIYFQGNSAPDKSGLPSDRFSAERTGGSVSTLTIQRTQQEDSAVYLCASSLVRTSGSYEQYFGPGTRLTVT.

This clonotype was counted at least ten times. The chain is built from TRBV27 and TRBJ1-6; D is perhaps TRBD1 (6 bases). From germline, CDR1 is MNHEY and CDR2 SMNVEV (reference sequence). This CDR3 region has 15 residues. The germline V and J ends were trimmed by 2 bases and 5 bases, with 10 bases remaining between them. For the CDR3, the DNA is TGTGCCAGCAGTTTAGGGGGGGCGAATAATTCACCCCTCCACTTT. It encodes CASSLGGANNSPLHF.

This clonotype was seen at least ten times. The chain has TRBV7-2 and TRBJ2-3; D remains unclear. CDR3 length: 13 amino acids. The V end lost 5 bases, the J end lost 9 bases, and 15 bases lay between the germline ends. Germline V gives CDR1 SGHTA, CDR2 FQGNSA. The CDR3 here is CASSAGLGLTQYF. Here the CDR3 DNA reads TGTGCCAGCAGCGCAGGATTAGGGTTGACGCAGTATTTT.

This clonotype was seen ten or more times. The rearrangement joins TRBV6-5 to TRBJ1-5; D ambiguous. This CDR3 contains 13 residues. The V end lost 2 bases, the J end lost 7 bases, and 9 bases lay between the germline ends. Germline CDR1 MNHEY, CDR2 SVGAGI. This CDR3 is CASSYGRSQPQHF. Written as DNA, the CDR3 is TGTGCCAGCAGTTACGGCAGGTCCCAGCCCCAGCATTTT.

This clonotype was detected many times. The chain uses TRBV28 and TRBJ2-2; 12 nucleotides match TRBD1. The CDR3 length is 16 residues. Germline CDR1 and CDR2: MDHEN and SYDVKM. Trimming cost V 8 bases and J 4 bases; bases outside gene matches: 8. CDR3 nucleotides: TGTGCCAGCCACGGGGACAGGGGGCGCGCCACCGGGGAGCTGTTTTTT. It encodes CASHGDRGRATGELFF.

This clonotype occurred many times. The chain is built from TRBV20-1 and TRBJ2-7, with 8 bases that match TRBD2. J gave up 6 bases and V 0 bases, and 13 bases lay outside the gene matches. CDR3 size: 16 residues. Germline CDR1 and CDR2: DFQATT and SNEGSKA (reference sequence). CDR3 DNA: TGCAGTGCTAGAGATTTGACGGGAGGGCCGTATGGCGAGCAGTACTTC. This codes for CSARDLTGGPYGEQYF.

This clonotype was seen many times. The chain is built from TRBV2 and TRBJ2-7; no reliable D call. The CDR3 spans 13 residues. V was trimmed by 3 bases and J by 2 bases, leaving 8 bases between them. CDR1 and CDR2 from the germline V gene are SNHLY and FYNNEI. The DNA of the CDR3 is TGTGCCAGCAGTGAGGCCAGAACCTACGAGCAGTACTTC. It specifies CASSEARTYEQYF.

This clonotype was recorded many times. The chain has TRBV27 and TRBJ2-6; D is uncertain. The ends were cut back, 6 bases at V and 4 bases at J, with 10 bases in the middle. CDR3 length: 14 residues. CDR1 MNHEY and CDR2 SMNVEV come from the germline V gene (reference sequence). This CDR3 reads CASRTGSGANVLTF. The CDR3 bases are TGTGCCAGCAGAACTGGGTCCGGGGCCAACGTCCTGACTTTC.

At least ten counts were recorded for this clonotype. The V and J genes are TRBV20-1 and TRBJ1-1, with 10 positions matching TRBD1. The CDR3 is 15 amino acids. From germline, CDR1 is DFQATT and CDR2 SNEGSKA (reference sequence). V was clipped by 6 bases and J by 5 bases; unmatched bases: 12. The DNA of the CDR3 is TGCAGTGCCCCCGGGACAGGGGCTGGGAGGACTGAAGCTTTCTTT. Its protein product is CSAPGTGAGRTEAFF.

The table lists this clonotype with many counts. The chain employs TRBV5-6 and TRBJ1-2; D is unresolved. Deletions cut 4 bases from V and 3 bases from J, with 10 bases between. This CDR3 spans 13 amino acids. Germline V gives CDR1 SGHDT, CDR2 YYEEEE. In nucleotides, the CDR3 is TGTGCCAGCAGCCCCCGGACCTACTATGGCTACACCTTC. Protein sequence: CASSPRTYYGYTF.

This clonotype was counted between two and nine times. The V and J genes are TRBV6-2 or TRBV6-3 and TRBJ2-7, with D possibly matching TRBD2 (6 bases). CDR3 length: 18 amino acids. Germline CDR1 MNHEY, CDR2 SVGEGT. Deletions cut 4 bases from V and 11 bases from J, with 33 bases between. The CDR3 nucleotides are TGTGCCAGCAGTTCCCCGCCCGGAACCGGGACTGGGGGTACGAGCAAGTACTTC. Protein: CASSSPPGTGTGGTSKYF.

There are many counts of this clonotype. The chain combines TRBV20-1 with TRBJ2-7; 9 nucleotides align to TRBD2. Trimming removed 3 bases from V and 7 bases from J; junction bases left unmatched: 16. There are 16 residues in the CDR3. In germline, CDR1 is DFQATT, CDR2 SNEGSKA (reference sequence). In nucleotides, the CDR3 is TGCAGTGCTAGTACCCCTCGACTAGCGGTCGAGGGGGAGCAGTACTTC. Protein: CSASTPRLAVEGEQYF.

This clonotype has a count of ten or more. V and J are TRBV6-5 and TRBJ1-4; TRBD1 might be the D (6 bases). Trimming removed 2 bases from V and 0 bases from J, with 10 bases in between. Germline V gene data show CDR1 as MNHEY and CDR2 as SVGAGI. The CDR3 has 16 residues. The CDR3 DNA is TGTGCCAGCAGTTACGGGGGGGCTGCAACTAATGAAAAACTGTTTTTT. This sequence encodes CASSYGGAATNEKLFF.

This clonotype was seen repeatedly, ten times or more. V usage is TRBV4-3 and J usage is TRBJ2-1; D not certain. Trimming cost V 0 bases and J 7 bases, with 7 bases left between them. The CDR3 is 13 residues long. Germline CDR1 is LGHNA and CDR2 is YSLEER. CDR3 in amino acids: CASSQERWNEQFF. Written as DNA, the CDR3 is TGCGCCAGCAGCCAAGAACGGTGGAATGAGCAGTTCTTC.

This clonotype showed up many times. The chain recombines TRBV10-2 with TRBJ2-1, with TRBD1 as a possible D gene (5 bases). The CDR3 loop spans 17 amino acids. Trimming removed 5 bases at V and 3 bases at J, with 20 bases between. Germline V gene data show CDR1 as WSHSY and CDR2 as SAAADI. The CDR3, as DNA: TGCGCCAGCAGTACGTTAACTCGGAAGGGGATCTACAATGAGCAGTTCTTC. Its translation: CASSTLTRKGIYNEQFF.

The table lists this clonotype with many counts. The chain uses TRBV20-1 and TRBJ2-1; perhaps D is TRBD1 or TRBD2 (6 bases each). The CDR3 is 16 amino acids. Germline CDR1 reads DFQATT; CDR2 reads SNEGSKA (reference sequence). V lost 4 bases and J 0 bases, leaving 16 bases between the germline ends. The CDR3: CSAISGAASSYNEQFF. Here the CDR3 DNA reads TGCAGTGCTATCTCGGGGGCGGCAAGCTCCTACAATGAGCAGTTCTTC.

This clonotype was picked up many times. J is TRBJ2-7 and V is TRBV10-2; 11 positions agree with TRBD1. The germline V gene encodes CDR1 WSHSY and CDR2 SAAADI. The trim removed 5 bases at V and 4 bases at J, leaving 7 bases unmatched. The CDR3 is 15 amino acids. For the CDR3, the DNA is TGCGCCAGCAGTACCCCGGACAGGGGGCAGTACGAGCAGTACTTC. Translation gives CASSTPDRGQYEQYF.

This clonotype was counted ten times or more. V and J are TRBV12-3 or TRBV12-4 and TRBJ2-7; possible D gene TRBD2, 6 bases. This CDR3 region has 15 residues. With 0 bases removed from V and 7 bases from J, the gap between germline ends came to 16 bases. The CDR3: CASSLAGGVSGEQYF. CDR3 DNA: TGTGCCAGCAGTTTAGCGGGAGGAGTATCGGGGGAGCAGTACTTC.

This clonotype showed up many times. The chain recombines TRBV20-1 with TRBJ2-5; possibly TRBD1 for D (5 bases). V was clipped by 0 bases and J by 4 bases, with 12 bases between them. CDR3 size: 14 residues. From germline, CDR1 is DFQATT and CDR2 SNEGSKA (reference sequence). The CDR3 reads CSARDPGRVETQYF. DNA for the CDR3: TGCAGTGCTAGAGACCCTGGCAGGGTAGAGACCCAGTACTTC.